This T cell receptor (beta chain) appears in the sequencing data of a study of spatial heterogeneity in lung cancer. About the research overall: Each unique TCR and UMI combination was seen more than ten times on average in raw reads.

A distinct unique molecular identifier was carried by each TCR cDNA molecule. TCRdb fed the 5' RACE reads into MiXCR, producing one record per CDR3 protein. The table shows about 36,000 distinct CDR3 sequences, with around 5.5% occurring only once. Noted time point: sample taken at primary tumor resection. Unsorted tumor, nontumor lung tissue or cryopreserved PBMC supplied the whole RNA. The table lists this clonotype with many counts. Antigen specificity is unknown. Study-wide findings and caveats: More often at tumor resection than at routine follow-up, ubiquitous expanded tumor TCRs were detected in the blood.

The TCR originated in a female donor with early-stage non-small cell lung cancer. The sequencing used PBMCs, collected at surgery.

This CDR3 reads CASSLQGYTEAFF. Here the CDR3 DNA reads TGTGCCAGCAGCCTGCAGGGGTACACTGAAGCTTTCTTT. This chain joins TRBV6-6 and TRBJ1-1; the D gene is possibly TRBD1 (6 bases). There are 13 residues in the CDR3. Germline assignment: CDR1 MNHNY and CDR2 SVGAGI (reference sequence). The V end was cut by 6 bases, the J end by 3 bases, with 11 bases between.